This T cell receptor (beta chain) was recovered during a study of cytomegalovirus exposure and HLA in healthy donors. This clone was picked up a small number of times. Germline CDR1 SGHVS, CDR2 FQNEAQ. Trimming removed 5 bases at V and 4 bases at J, with 8 bases between. CDR3 length: 12 residues. In the PCR, 60 Vbeta and 13 Jbeta primers were used. The method was immunoSEQ multiplex PCR; TCRdb's version includes in-frame clones alone and lacks a portion of them. This table has a few hundred thousand clones, roughly 70% appearing once. The material sequenced was PBMCs. The origin of this receptor is a woman in her twenties or thirties in good health and CMV-seronegative. The chain carries TRBV7-8 and TRBJ1-1, with D possibly being TRBD1 (6 bases). CDR3 sequence: CASSPGVTEAFF. CDR3 nucleotide sequence: TGTGCCAGCAGCCCAGGGGTCACTGAAGCTTTCTTT. The whole variable domain, remainder taken from reference TRBV7-8 and TRBJ1-1, is GAGVSQSPRYKVAKRGQDVALRCDPISGHVSLFWYQQALGQGPEFLTYFQNEAQLDKSGLPSDRFFAERPEGSVSTLKIQRTQQEDSAVYLCASSPGVTEAFFGQGTRLTVV.